The clone carrying this T cell receptor beta chain showed up many times. The CDR3 totals 16 residues. After removal of 1 base from V and 1 base from J, the junction contained 4 bases not matched to a gene. Germline CDR1 and CDR2: ENHRY and SYGVKD. This entry comes from a study of tumor-infiltrating lymphocytes in glioblastoma multiforme. TCR beta libraries were built from RNA through three nested multiplex PCR rounds using modified ARM-PCR. TCRdb re-called the multiplex PCR reads through MiXCR, storing one row per CDR3 protein. The sample shows 9,500 to 12,000 distinct CDR3 sequences, roughly two thirds of them seen only once.

The receptor was derived from a male donor with glioblastoma. Material: brain tumor tissue. The V gene is TRBV10-3, the J gene TRBJ2-1; 7 nucleotides agree with TRBD2. CDR3 nucleotides: TGTGCCATCAGTGAGTGGGACTACATGTCCTACAATGAGCAGTTCTTC. Its protein is CAISEWDYMSYNEQFF.